These 25 T cell receptor beta chains came from one sample sequenced in a study of T cell repertoires in aging, cancer and after chemotherapy. TCR beta rearrangements were amplified from peripheral blood genomic DNA. Rearranged V-D-J TRB sequences were amplified with a mixed TRB-A/B primer pool. One entry per CDR3 protein results from TCRdb running MiXCR on the multiplex PCR reads. The table records about 6,000 distinct CDR3 sequences, around 35% of them present only once. The sequenced material came from blood. The receptor source for this set is a human donor with a blood cancer.

This clonotype was counted between two and nine times. This rearrangement joins TRBV20-1 to TRBJ1-2; D is ambiguous. Deletions cut 6 bases from V and 8 bases from J, with 19 bases between. In germline, CDR1 is DFQATT, CDR2 SNEGSKA (reference sequence). The CDR3 loop spans 13 amino acids. CDR3 DNA: TGCAGTGCCCCCGGGCCCCTCTCGGGAGGCTACACCTTC. Translating it yields CSAPGPLSGGYTF.

The chain recombines TRBV5-3 with TRBJ2-3, with TRBD1 identical over 7 bases. TRBV5-3 falls under the ORF class, with uncertain function. The trim removed 3 bases at V and 4 bases at J, leaving 2 bases unmatched. The CDR3 runs to 13 residues. The CDR3 is CARSSTGPDTQYF. Here the CDR3 DNA reads TGTGCCAGAAGCTCGACAGGGCCAGATACGCAGTATTTT.

The chain combines TRBV24-1 with TRBJ2-3; 10 nucleotides match TRBD2. CDR1 KGHDR and CDR2 SFDVKD come from the germline V gene. Trimming at V came to 0 bases and at J to 0 bases, leaving 14 bases not matched to a gene. The CDR3 is 21 residues long. The chain's CDR3 is CATSDLRVETSGPTSTDTQYF. DNA of the CDR3: TGTGCCACCAGTGATTTGCGAGTCGAGACTAGCGGGCCTACTAGCACAGATACGCAGTATTTT.

The chain employs TRBV4-2 and TRBJ2-7, with TRBD1 matching over 7 bases. Losses at the gene ends were 2 bases for V and 3 bases for J; bases not matched to a gene: 7. Germline V gene lookup returns CDR1 LGHNA and CDR2 YNFKEQ. This CDR3 has 15 amino acids. DNA for the CDR3: TGTGCCAGCAGCCAAAACCGGGACAGTCGCTACGAGCAGTACTTC. This encodes CASSQNRDSRYEQYF.

This clonotype was counted only a few times. At one boundary the junction diverges from the germline segment, which might be a read error. The chain is built from TRBV12-3 or TRBV12-4 and TRBJ2-1, with D hard to call. This CDR3 has 13 amino acids. CDR3 residues: CASSLARYTEQFF. CDR3 in DNA: TGTGCCAGCAGTTTAGCCCGGTACACTGAGCAGTTCTTC.

Notes on this clonotype: The junction departs from germline at one end; a sequencing error may be responsible. The rearrangement links TRBV10-3 to TRBJ2-5, with 8 bases lining up with TRBD2. Germline V lookup: CDR1 ENHRY, CDR2 SYGVKD. The CDR3 totals 14 residues. The CDR3 sequence is CASSLAGYQETQYF. The CDR3 DNA reads as TGTGCCAGCAGTTTAGCGGGGTACCAAGAGACCCAGTACTTC.

The chain combines TRBV19 with TRBJ2-2; either TRBD1 or TRBD2 may supply D (5 bases each). The CDR3 contains 17 residues. V lost 9 bases and J 3 bases, leaving 23 bases between the germline ends. Per germline, CDR1 LNHDA and CDR2 SQIVND (reference sequence). CDR3 in amino acids: CASGPGPGRTDTGELFF. The CDR3 DNA is TGTGCCAGCGGGCCGGGTCCGGGACGGACCGACACCGGGGAGCTGTTTTTT.

The chain is built from TRBV27 and TRBJ2-5, with 8 positions matching TRBD2. The length of the CDR3 is 15 residues. Per germline, CDR1 MNHEY and CDR2 SMNVEV (reference sequence). Trimming removed 0 bases from V and 6 bases from J; junction bases left unmatched: 6. CDR3 DNA: TGTGCCAGCAGTTTATCCGCGGGAGGTGAAAAGACCCAGTACTTC. Protein product: CASSLSAGGEKTQYF.

This rearrangement joins TRBV5-6 to TRBJ1-4, with 10 bases lining up with TRBD1. The CDR3 sequence is 16 residues long. V trimming: 5 bases; J trimming: 3 bases; junction bases outside the gene matches: 7. The V gene's germline CDR1 is SGHDT and CDR2 YYEEEE. The CDR3: CASSSGQGVANEKLFF. DNA for the CDR3: TGTGCCAGCAGTTCAGGACAGGGGGTAGCTAATGAAAAACTGTTTTTT.

This chain uses TRBV5-4 with TRBJ2-2; D not certain. V lost 1 base and J lost 6, with 7 bases in between. The germline V gene has CDR1 SGHNT and CDR2 YYREEE (reference sequence). The CDR3 runs 13 residues. The CDR3 protein is CASSLRDSGELFF. The CDR3 DNA is TGTGCCAGCAGCTTGAGGGATTCCGGGGAGCTGTTTTTT.

This clonotype has more than one count but fewer than ten. The chain employs TRBV12-3 or TRBV12-4 and TRBJ2-3, with D possibly being TRBD1 (5 bases). V lost 6 bases to trimming and J lost 1 base, with 17 bases between them. The length of the CDR3 is 16 residues. The CDR3 coding sequence is TGTGCCAGCAGCCCCCCCTTAGGGGCCGGCACAGATACGCAGTATTTT. Its protein product is CASSPPLGAGTDTQYF.

Judged by abundance, this clonotype is medium-sized. V is TRBV15 and J is TRBJ1-6; 7 bases line up with TRBD1. CDR3 length equals 13 residues. With V trimmed by 7 bases and J by 9 bases, 6 bases remained unmatched. Germline V CDR1 and CDR2: LNHNV, YYDKDF (reference sequence). CDR3 coding DNA: TGTGCCACCACGAAGGGGGCAGGTTCACCCCTCCACTTT. This codes for CATTKGAGSPLHF.

The chain joins TRBV18 to TRBJ1-1; TRBD1 might be the D (5 bases). Trimming pared 6 bases from V and 3 bases from J, leaving 14 bases between. The length of the CDR3 is 14 residues. Looked up from germline, CDR1 is KGHSH and CDR2 is LQKENI. The CDR3: CASSPTGRDTEAFF. The CDR3 coding sequence is TGTGCCAGCTCCCCCACGGGGCGGGACACTGAAGCTTTCTTT. The whole variable domain, filled in from reference TRBV18 and TRBJ1-1, reads NAGVMQNPRHLVRRRGQEARLRCSPMKGHSHVYWYRQLPEEGLKFMVYLQKENIIDESGMPKERFSAEFPKEGPSILRIQQVVRGDSAAYFCASSPTGRDTEAFFGQGTRLTVV.

Sample share makes this clonotype medium-sized. The rearrangement links TRBV27 to TRBJ2-2, with 8 bases aligning to TRBD2. Germline assignment: CDR1 MNHEY and CDR2 SMNVEV (reference sequence). Unmatched junction bases numbered 6, after V lost 0 bases and J lost 3 bases. The CDR3 spans 17 residues. The CDR3 reads CASSLSPGRADTGELFF. CDR3 DNA sequence: TGTGCCAGCAGTTTATCCCCCGGGAGGGCGGACACCGGGGAGCTGTTTTTT.

This clonotype was detected only a few times. The chain links TRBV6-1 to TRBJ1-2; D ambiguous. This CDR3 is 14 amino acids long. The ends were cut back, 4 bases at V and 5 bases at J, with 14 bases in the middle. The germline V gene encodes CDR1 MNHNS and CDR2 SASEGT. The DNA for the CDR3 is TGTGCCAGCAGTGTGGACGGACGAACTTATGGCTACACCTTC. Residues: CASSVDGRTYGYTF.

This clonotype is categorized as medium-sized. V and J are TRBV27 and TRBJ2-7; TRBD2 might be the D (6 bases). CDR1 and CDR2 from the germline V gene are MNHEY and SMNVEV (reference sequence). There are 15 residues in the CDR3. Trimming pared 0 bases from V and 0 bases from J, leaving 9 bases between. The CDR3 nucleotides read TGTGCCAGCAGTTTATCACTAGCTCCCTCCTACGAGCAGTACTTC. Its protein product is CASSLSLAPSYEQYF.

This clonotype has just a few counts. This chain joins TRBV27 and TRBJ2-2; TRBD2 is a possible D gene (7 bases). The germline V gene has CDR1 MNHEY and CDR2 SMNVEV (reference sequence). The CDR3 runs 16 residues. Trimming took 6 bases from V and 8 from J, leaving 22 bases between them. The CDR3 loop is CASRLGGRAPAGELFF. CDR3 bases: TGTGCCAGCAGGCTAGGGGGGAGGGCCCCTGCGGGGGAGCTGTTTTTT.

The V call is TRBV19, the J call TRBJ1-5; D gene uncertain. The length of the CDR3 is 16 residues. Germline V gene sequence: CDR1 LNHDA, CDR2 SQIVND (reference sequence). Trimming removed 5 bases from V and 4 bases from J, with 18 bases in between. CDR3 residues: CASSGRGGGTNQPQHF. Written as DNA, the CDR3 is TGTGCCAGTAGTGGGCGAGGAGGTGGAACGAATCAGCCCCAGCATTTT.

CDR3 amino acids: CSVWPGGNEKLFF. The CDR3 nucleotides are TGCAGTGTTTGGCCAGGGGGTAATGAAAAACTGTTTTTT. The chain carries TRBV20-1 and TRBJ1-4; 7 bases fit TRBD1. The V segment lost 7 bases and the J segment 4 bases; nucleotides outside the gene matches: 6. The CDR3 runs to 13 residues. Germline values: CDR1 DFQATT, CDR2 SNEGSKA (reference sequence).

Judged by abundance, this clonotype is medium-sized. The chain employs TRBV15 and TRBJ2-6; weak D call: TRBD1 (6 bases). Trimming stripped 3 bases from V and 0 bases from J, with 15 bases between. The CDR3 consists of 18 residues. Germline CDR1 is LNHNV and CDR2 is YYDKDF (reference sequence). This CDR3 reads CATSRSLLTGSGANVLTF. For the CDR3, the DNA is TGTGCCACCAGCAGGTCCCTTCTGACAGGCTCTGGGGCCAACGTCCTGACTTTC.

The V gene is TRBV20-1, the J gene TRBJ2-3; 8 positions agree with TRBD1. Germline values: CDR1 DFQATT, CDR2 SNEGSKA (reference sequence). Trimming removed 1 base from V and 0 bases from J; junction bases left unmatched: 9. The CDR3 consists of 17 residues. The CDR3 loop is CSARVIGQGTSTDTQYF. CDR3 sequence (DNA): TGCAGTGCTAGAGTGATTGGACAGGGAACTAGCACAGATACGCAGTATTTT.

The chain carries TRBV12-3 or TRBV12-4 and TRBJ2-3, with TRBD2 matching over 10 bases. There are 16 residues in the CDR3. The ends lost 5 bases at V and 1 base at J; junction bases unmatched: 6. CDR3 in amino acids: CASSLRLAGRTDTQYF. DNA for the CDR3: TGTGCCAGCAGTCTGAGACTAGCGGGCCGCACAGATACGCAGTATTTT.

This clonotype came up a few times. The CDR3 DNA follows: TGTGCCAGCAGAACCGGGGACAGGGGGTACCCCTCTGGGGCCAACGTCCTGACTTTC. The encoded protein is CASRTGDRGYPSGANVLTF. V and J are TRBV6-5 and TRBJ2-6; 11 bases fit TRBD1. The CDR3 consists of 19 residues. J was trimmed by 0 bases and V by 6 bases; bases with no gene match: 10. Germline V gene data show CDR1 as MNHEY and CDR2 as SVGAGI.

This chain connects TRBV15 to TRBJ1-1; D gene ambiguous. Per germline, CDR1 LNHNV and CDR2 YYDKDF (reference sequence). The CDR3 covers 15 residues. Trimming removed 7 bases from V and 1 base from J, with 16 bases in between. The CDR3 is CATTQTREPNTEAFF. DNA of the CDR3: TGTGCCACCACCCAGACCCGGGAACCGAACACTGAAGCTTTCTTT.

V and J are TRBV6-2 or TRBV6-3 and TRBJ2-7; the match to TRBD2 covers 7 bases. In germline, CDR1 is MNHEY, CDR2 SVGEGT. V lost 5 bases and J lost 4; bases outside the gene matches: 11. The CDR3 loop spans 15 amino acids. CDR3 residues: CASSPSGAGLYEQYF. CDR3 coding DNA: TGTGCCAGCAGTCCCTCAGGAGCGGGATTGTACGAGCAGTACTTC.